Listed below are T cell receptor beta chains from one sample, sequenced in a study of response to subunit inactivated influenza vaccine. TCRdb re-called the RT-PCR reads with MiXCR, one entry per CDR3 protein. The data show hundreds of thousands of distinct CDR3 sequences, approximately 7.6% seen once. Material: PBMCs from blood, obtained less than 25 months after vaccination. These receptor sequences come from a man between 50 and 70 years old who received an inactivated influenza vaccine. Both conserved end residues are part of each CDR3. The D gene is left open where the match is weak. Not every row has a clone size; where given, it reads once, few, many or a size class.

D gene,clone size,V gene,J gene,CDR3 protein,CDR3 DNA
NA,many,TRBV10-3,TRBJ2-1,CATRKGDNEQFF,TGTGCCACCAGAAAGGGTGACAATGAGCAGTTCTTC
NA,NA,TRBV19,TRBJ1-1,CASSISTRTEAFF,TGTGCCAGTAGTATCTCGACGAGGACTGAAGCTTTCTTT
NA,few,TRBV29-1,TRBJ1-4,CSASQGPRGEKLFF,TGCAGCGCCTCTCAGGGCCCTCGGGGTGAAAAACTGTTTTTT
TRBD1,few,TRBV6-1,TRBJ2-3,CARAGTGCTDTQYF,TGTGCCAGGGCGGGGACAGGGTGCACAGATACGCAGTATTTT
NA,NA,TRBV5-1,TRBJ2-2,CASSLAGTSTNTGELFF,TGCGCCAGCAGCTTGGCCGGGACATCAACGAACACCGGGGAGCTGTTTTTT
NA,NA,TRBV6-5,TRBJ1-5,CASSYSVRGRYSNQPQHF,TGTGCCAGCAGTTACTCCGTCCGGGGACGCTATAGCAATCAGCCCCAGCATTTT
TRBD1,few,TRBV5-5,TRBJ1-5,CASSLDRGGQPQHF,TGTGCCAGCAGCTTGGACAGGGGTGGGCAGCCCCAGCATTTT
TRBD2,many,TRBV11-2,TRBJ2-1,CASSPTSGRYNEQFF,TGTGCCAGCAGCCCGACTAGCGGGAGGTACAATGAGCAGTTCTTC
NA,few,TRBV20-1,TRBJ2-7,CSAPTGRYEQYF,TGCAGTGCTCCGACGGGGCGCTACGAGCAGTACTTC
NA,few,TRBV6-1,TRBJ2-1,CASTFAETHNEQFF,TGTGCCAGCACCTTTGCTGAGACCCACAATGAGCAGTTCTTC
NA,NA,TRBV20-1,TRBJ2-5,CSASIRIGETQYF,TGCAGTGCTAGCATCAGGATTGGAGAGACCCAGTACTTC
TRBD2,few,TRBV11-2,TRBJ2-1,CASSLGSRTSGRPNNEQFF,TGTGCCAGCAGCTTAGGGTCCCGGACTAGCGGGAGACCTAACAATGAGCAGTTCTTC
NA,many,TRBV7-2,TRBJ1-2,CASSQAGFNYGYTF,TGTGCCAGCAGCCAAGCGGGTTTCAACTATGGCTACACCTTC
NA,many,TRBV10-3,TRBJ2-3,CANGYGTDTQYF,TGTGCCAACGGGTATGGCACAGATACGCAGTATTTT
NA,few,TRBV10-1,TRBJ2-1,CASSLQSYNEQFF,TGCGCCAGCAGTCTCCAGTCCTACAATGAGCAGTTCTTC
NA,once,TRBV12-3/TRBV12-4,TRBJ2-7,CASSLKGFEQYF,TGTGCCAGCAGTTTAAAAGGGTTCGAGCAGTACTTC
TRBD2,many,TRBV20-1,TRBJ2-3,CSAKASGTQDTQYF,TGCAGTGCTAAAGCTAGCGGTACACAGGATACGCAGTATTTT
TRBD2,few,TRBV7-9,TRBJ2-5,CASSRGGPRETQYF,TGTGCCAGCAGCCGGGGGGGTCCCCGGGAGACCCAGTACTTC
TRBD2,few,TRBV7-2,TRBJ2-2,CASSLVRGGTGELFF,TGTGCCAGCAGCTTAGTGCGGGGGGGCACCGGGGAGCTGTTTTTT
NA,many,TRBV21-1,TRBJ2-1,CASSKGLAGASHEQFF,TGTGCCAGCAGCAAGGGACTAGCGGGGGCCAGCCATGAGCAGTTCTTC
NA,many,TRBV5-6,TRBJ2-2,CASSLRKLLGELFF,TGTGCCAGCAGCTTGCGGAAACTCTTAGGGGAGCTGTTTTTT
NA,NA,TRBV20-1,TRBJ2-2,CSAIAGQGGELFF,TGCAGTGCCATAGCGGGACAGGGCGGGGAGCTGTTTTTT
NA,many,TRBV29-1,TRBJ2-1,CSSGSYNEQFF,TGCAGCTCCGGCTCCTACAATGAGCAGTTCTTC
NA,many,TRBV12-3/TRBV12-4,TRBJ1-1,CASSLMGAPATEAFF,TGTGCCAGCAGTTTAATGGGGGCTCCGGCCACTGAAGCTTTCTTT
NA,many,TRBV18,TRBJ1-4,CASSPPGTANEKLFF,TGTGCCAGCTCACCACCGGGGACGGCTAATGAAAAACTGTTTTTT
NA,many,TRBV6-5,TRBJ2-3,CASSYPSTDTQYF,TGTGCCAGCAGTTACCCTAGTACAGATACGCAGTATTTT
NA,many,TRBV4-1,TRBJ2-2,CASSPHLGPNTGELFF,TGCGCCAGCAGCCCGCATTTGGGGCCAAACACCGGGGAGCTGTTTTTT
TRBD2,few,TRBV19,TRBJ2-4,CASSIGGIGGLAKNIQYF,TGTGCCAGTAGTATCGGGGGGATTGGTGGATTGGCCAAAAACATTCAGTACTTC
NA,few,TRBV12-3/TRBV12-4,TRBJ1-2,CASSPASGVGYGYTF,TGTGCCAGCAGTCCAGCCTCCGGGGTTGGCTATGGCTACACCTTC
NA,few,TRBV29-1,TRBJ2-7,CSVQDGGQSKEQYF,TGCAGCGTTCAAGACGGAGGGCAGTCCAAGGAGCAGTACTTC
NA,few,TRBV6-5,TRBJ1-3,CASSSQAGTGNTIYF,TGTGCCAGCAGTTCCCAGGCGGGGACGGGAAACACCATATATTTT
NA,few,TRBV20-1,TRBJ2-5,CSARASRYDQETQYF,TGCAGTGCTAGAGCCAGCCGGTACGATCAAGAGACCCAGTACTTC
TRBD1,few,TRBV20-1,TRBJ1-5,CSATDRGLQPQHF,TGCAGTGCTACCGACAGGGGGCTTCAGCCCCAGCATTTT
NA,NA,TRBV4-1,TRBJ2-3,CACSQDRFSTDTQYF,TGCGCCTGCAGCCAAGATAGGTTCAGCACAGATACGCAGTATTTT
NA,many,TRBV7-2,TRBJ1-2,CASSTALYGYTF,TGTGCCAGCAGTACTGCCTTGTATGGCTACACCTTC
TRBD1,many,TRBV6-1,TRBJ2-2,CASSWDRTNTGELFF,TGTGCCAGCAGCTGGGACAGAACGAACACCGGGGAGCTGTTTTTT
NA,few,TRBV24-1,TRBJ1-5,CATSSRGLNQPQHF,TGTGCCACCAGTTCAAGGGGCCTCAATCAGCCCCAGCATTTT
NA,many,TRBV7-7,TRBJ2-1,CASSLGTTPSYNEQFF,TGTGCCAGCAGCTTAGGGACAACTCCCTCCTACAATGAGCAGTTCTTC
TRBD1,few,TRBV6-2/TRBV6-3,TRBJ2-1,CASVPGTANEQFF,TGTGCCAGCGTACCCGGGACAGCCAATGAGCAGTTCTTC
NA,NA,TRBV4-2,TRBJ1-6,CASSHENSPLHF,TGTGCCAGCAGCCACGAAAATTCACCCCTCCACTTT
NA,NA,TRBV20-1,TRBJ2-2,CSAYRVPNTGELFF,TGCAGTGCCTACCGGGTACCTAACACCGGGGAGCTGTTTTTT
NA,NA,TRBV9,TRBJ1-2,CASSPGLDYGYTF,TGTGCCAGCAGCCCCGGGTTGGACTATGGCTACACCTTC
NA,NA,TRBV25-1,TRBJ2-7,CASRGTDYEQYF,TGTGCCAGCCGCGGGACCGACTACGAGCAGTACTTC